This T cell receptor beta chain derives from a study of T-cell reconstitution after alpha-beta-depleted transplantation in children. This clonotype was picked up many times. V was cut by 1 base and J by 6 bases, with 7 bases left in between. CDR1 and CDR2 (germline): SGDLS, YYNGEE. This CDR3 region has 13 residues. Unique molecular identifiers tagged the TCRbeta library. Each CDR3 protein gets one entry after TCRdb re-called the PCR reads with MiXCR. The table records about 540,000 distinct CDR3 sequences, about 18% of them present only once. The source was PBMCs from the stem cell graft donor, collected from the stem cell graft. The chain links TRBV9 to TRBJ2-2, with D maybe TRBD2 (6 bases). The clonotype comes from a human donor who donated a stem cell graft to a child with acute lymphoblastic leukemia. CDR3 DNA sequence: TGTGCCAGCAGCGTATCGGGGGCCGGGGAGCTGTTTTTT. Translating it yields CASSVSGAGELFF.